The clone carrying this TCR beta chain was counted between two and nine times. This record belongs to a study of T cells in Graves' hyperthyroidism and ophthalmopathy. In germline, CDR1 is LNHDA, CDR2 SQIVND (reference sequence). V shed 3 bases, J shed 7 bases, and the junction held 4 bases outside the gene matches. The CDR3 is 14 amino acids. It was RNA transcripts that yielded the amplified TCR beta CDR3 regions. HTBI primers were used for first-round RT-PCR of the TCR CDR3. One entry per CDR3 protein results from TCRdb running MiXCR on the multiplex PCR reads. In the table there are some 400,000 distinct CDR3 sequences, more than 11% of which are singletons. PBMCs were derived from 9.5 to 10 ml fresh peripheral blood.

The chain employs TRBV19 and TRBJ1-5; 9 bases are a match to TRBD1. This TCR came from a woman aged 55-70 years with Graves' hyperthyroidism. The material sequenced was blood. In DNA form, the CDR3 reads TGTGCCAGTAGTATGGGACAGGGTGACCAGCCCCAGCATTTT. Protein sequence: CASSMGQGDQPQHF.